This T cell receptor beta chain was captured by sequencing in a study of T-cell reconstitution after alpha-beta-depleted transplantation in children (dated by TCRdb to the mid-2010s). Study-level background: Using TCR repertoire profiling, the study followed T-cell immune reconstitution in a quantitative way in children after TCRalphabeta/CD19-depleted allogeneic hematopoietic cell transplantation.

General conclusions and limits of the study: In some patients, the high TCRbeta diversity seen at day 60 was put down to recipient T cells and intrathymic progenitors that had survived conditioning. Over the following months the frequencies of hyperexpanded clones went down, and after one year T-cell counts and TCRbeta diversity were mostly credited to newly produced T cells. The apparently early recovery of alphabetaT-cell counts about two months after transplant reportedly depended on only several hundred rapidly expanded clones that came from non-depleted graft cells.

The sample's treatment or condition label is to be understood as: allogeneic hematopoietic cell transplantation with graft depleted of TCRalphabeta T cells and CD19 B cells. The children who served as transplant recipients had been given grafts of TCRalphabeta/CD19-depleted allogeneic hematopoietic cells. Libraries came from PCR. The sequencer listed for this sample is Illumina HiSeq 2500. To normalize quantification of the TCRbeta repertoire, the TCR libraries were built with molecular barcoding that relied on unique molecular identifiers. Starting from the raw public reads, TCRdb applied fastp trimming at Q25, assembled clones with MiXCR and retained in-frame beta chains. All rows with the same CDR3 protein become a single entry with the most common DNA and genes. A total of a few hundred thousand distinct CDR3 sequences appear in this sample, approximately 41% of them only once. The ten largest clones add up to under 30% of the sample.

This clonotype was seen repeatedly, ten times or more. No cognate antigen has been identified for it. Base quality data are lacking; no much larger clone is found one base away. The sample here was PBMCs, taken before TCRalphabeta/CD19-depleted stem cell transplant. The source is a girl aged 2 to 9 with aplastic anemia, due to receive a stem cell transplant.

The CDR3 amino acid sequence is: CASSPNGRNNQPQHF. The DNA sequence reads TGTGCCAGCAGTCCCAACGGACGGAACAATCAGCCCCAGCATTTT. The sequence links TRBV12-3 or TRBV12-4 to TRBJ1-5, with no confidently assigned D gene. The cysteine opens and the phenylalanine closes a CDR3 of 15 amino acids. Here the CDR3 DNA is all that survives: 45 bases in frame from base 1. The junction carries 14 bases between V and J, which are trimmed by 5 bases and 3 bases respectively.